This is a list of T cell receptor beta chains from one sample in a study of T cells after yellow fever vaccination. From the 5' RACE reads, TCRdb called clonotypes with MiXCR, one entry per CDR3 protein. The sample comprises some 300,000 distinct CDR3 sequences, around 4% of which are singletons, and roughly a quarter rests with the top ten. The material was PBMCs, obtained on the day of the yellow fever booster vaccination. Receptor source: a man aged 18-30 years who received the YFV17D yellow fever vaccine. The CDR3 runs from the conserved cysteine through the conserved F or W. D genes are given only for firm matches. Only part of the rows carry a size: once, few, many, or a class if the clone is expanded.

abundance: many; v_gene: TRBV20-1; j_gene: TRBJ1-3; d_gene: -; CDR3nt: TGCAGTGCCCGAGGACTCAACTCTGGAAACACCATATATTTT; CDR3aa: CSARGLNSGNTIYF
abundance: many; v_gene: TRBV18; j_gene: TRBJ2-7; d_gene: -; CDR3nt: TGTGCCAGCTCACGAGGGACATCCGACGAGCAGTACTTC; CDR3aa: CASSRGTSDEQYF
abundance: few; v_gene: TRBV6-5; j_gene: TRBJ1-6; d_gene: TRBD1; CDR3nt: TGTGCCAGCAGTCAAGGGGGACAGGTATATTCACCCCTCCACTTT; CDR3aa: CASSQGGQVYSPLHF
abundance: many; v_gene: TRBV7-6; j_gene: TRBJ1-1; d_gene: TRBD1; CDR3nt: TGTGCCAGCAGCTTAGGGGGACAGGTTGCATCCACTGAAGCTTTCTTT; CDR3aa: CASSLGGQVASTEAFF
abundance: many; v_gene: TRBV27; j_gene: TRBJ1-1; d_gene: TRBD1; CDR3nt: TGTGCCAGCAGGAGACAGGGTCTTGAAACTGAAGCTTTCTTT; CDR3aa: CASRRQGLETEAFF
abundance: many; v_gene: TRBV28; j_gene: TRBJ2-1; d_gene: TRBD2; CDR3nt: TGTGCCAGCAGTCCCCGGGAGGGGAGATACAGTGAGCAGTTCTTC; CDR3aa: CASSPREGRYSEQFF
abundance: few; v_gene: TRBV4-1; j_gene: TRBJ1-2; d_gene: -; CDR3nt: TGCGCCAGCAGCCAAGAAGGACGAGGGACTGATGGCTACACCTTC; CDR3aa: CASSQEGRGTDGYTF
abundance: -; v_gene: TRBV4-3; j_gene: TRBJ1-3; d_gene: -; CDR3nt: TGCGCCAGCAGCCACGGTGGAAACACCATATATTTT; CDR3aa: CASSHGGNTIYF
abundance: many; v_gene: TRBV5-1; j_gene: TRBJ2-1; d_gene: -; CDR3nt: TGCGCCAGCAGCCTCCTTTTCGGTAGCAATGAGCAGTTCTTC; CDR3aa: CASSLLFGSNEQFF
abundance: few; v_gene: TRBV29-1; j_gene: TRBJ2-5; d_gene: -; CDR3nt: TGCAGCGTTGCCCCGGACTGGGGGGAGACCCAGTACTTC; CDR3aa: CSVAPDWGETQYF